This paragraph covers one T cell receptor beta chain sequence. The target antigen is unknown. The data originate from a study of vaccination and CD4 T cells after COVID-19. As for the study in general: Overlapping spike peptides from SARS-CoV-2, HCoV-NL63, HCoV-OC43 and HCoV-229E served to stimulate the cells.

As to treatment: approximately 9-day PBMC culture with coronavirus spike peptide pools or control peptides (ViraFEST assay). CDR3 size: 15 residues. The V gene lost 1 base and the J gene lost 4 bases, with 13 bases spanning the gap. Per germline, CDR1 SGHTA and CDR2 FQGNSA. The Oncomine TCR Beta short-read assay sequenced DNA from cultured CD4+ T cells. MiXCR was run by TCRdb on the PCR reads, yielding one entry per CDR3 protein. The table has some 6,200 distinct CDR3 sequences, around 33% seen once. The sequence was collected from a human donor who had recovered from COVID-19. V usage is TRBV7-2 and J usage is TRBJ1-2, with a weak D call TRBD1 (6 bases). The input for sequencing was CD4+ T cells from blood, cultured in vitro, taken after SARS-CoV-2 vaccination. CDR3 amino acids: CASSLGEGGVYGYTF. The CDR3 DNA sequence: TGTGCCAGCAGCTTAGGAGAAGGGGGTGTCTATGGCTACACCTTC.